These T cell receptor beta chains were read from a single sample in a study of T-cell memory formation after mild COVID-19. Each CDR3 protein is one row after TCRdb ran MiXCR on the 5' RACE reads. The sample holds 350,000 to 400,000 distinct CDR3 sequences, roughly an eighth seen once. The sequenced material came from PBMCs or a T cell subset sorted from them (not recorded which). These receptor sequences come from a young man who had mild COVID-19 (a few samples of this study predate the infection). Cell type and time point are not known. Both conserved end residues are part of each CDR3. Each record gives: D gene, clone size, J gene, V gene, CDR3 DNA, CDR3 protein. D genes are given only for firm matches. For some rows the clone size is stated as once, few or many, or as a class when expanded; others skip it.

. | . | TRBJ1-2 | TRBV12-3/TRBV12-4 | TGTGCCAGCAGTTTAGTAGTCAGTTATCGGTATGGCTACACCTTC | CASSLVVSYRYGYTF
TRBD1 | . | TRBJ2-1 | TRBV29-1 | TGCAGCGTTGGGGACAGGGGTTTCTTC | CSVGDRGFF
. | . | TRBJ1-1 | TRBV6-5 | TGTGCCAGCAGTTACCAAATTTCCAAGAACACTGAAGCTTTCTTT | CASSYQISKNTEAFF
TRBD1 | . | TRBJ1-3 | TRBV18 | TGTGCCAGCTCACCATGGGACAGGGGAACTGGAAACACCATATATTTT | CASSPWDRGTGNTIYF
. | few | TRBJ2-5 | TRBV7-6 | TGTGCCAGCAGAAATAGCTTGCGCCTCTCAAAAGAGACCCAGTACTTC | CASRNSLRLSKETQYF
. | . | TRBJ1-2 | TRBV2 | TGTGCCAGCAGTGAACAGGGACGAAGCTATGGCTACACCTTC | CASSEQGRSYGYTF
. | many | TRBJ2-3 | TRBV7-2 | TGTGCCAGCAGCTTAGCGGGGGGCTGGGATACGCAGTATTTT | CASSLAGGWDTQYF
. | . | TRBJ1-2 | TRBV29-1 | TGCAGCGTTGGCAGGGGAGACTATGGCTACACCTTC | CSVGRGDYGYTF
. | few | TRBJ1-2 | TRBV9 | TGTGCCAGCAGCCCCCGGGGAGGGGAAAATGGCTACACCTTC | CASSPRGGENGYTF
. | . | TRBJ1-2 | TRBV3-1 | TGTGCCAGCAGCCAAGATCTCGAGGGCGTCCGTCATGGCTACACCTTC | CASSQDLEGVRHGYTF
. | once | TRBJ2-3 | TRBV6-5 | TGTGCCAGCAGTCCTCGACAGGATACGCAGTATTTT | CASSPRQDTQYF
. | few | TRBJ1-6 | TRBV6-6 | TGTGCCACTGGGGGAGATATCGTAGATTCACCCCTCCACTTT | CATGGDIVDSPLHF
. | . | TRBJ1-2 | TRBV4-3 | TGCGCCAGCAGCCAAGATGTGGGGAACTATGGCTACACCTTC | CASSQDVGNYGYTF
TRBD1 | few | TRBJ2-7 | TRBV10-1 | TGCGCCAGCAGTGATCCGGGACAGTGGCCCTACGAGCAGTACTTC | CASSDPGQWPYEQYF
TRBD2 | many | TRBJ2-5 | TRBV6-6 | TGTGCCAGCAGACCCCGCGGACTAGCGGGGGGAGAGACCCAGTACTTC | CASRPRGLAGGETQYF
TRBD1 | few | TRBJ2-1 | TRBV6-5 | TGTGCCAGCGGGAGACAGGGGGCCGGTGAGCAGTTCTTC | CASGRQGAGEQFF
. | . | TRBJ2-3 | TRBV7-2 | TGTGCCAGCACAAACGGAATGGGGGGAACAGATACGCAGTATTTT | CASTNGMGGTDTQYF
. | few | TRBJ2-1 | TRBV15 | TGTGCCACCAGCAGAGATCCGGGGTCCTACAATGAGCAGTTCTTC | CATSRDPGSYNEQFF
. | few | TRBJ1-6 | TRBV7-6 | TGTGCCAGCAGCTTAGGGGGACGTGAAAATTCACCCCTCCACTTT | CASSLGGRENSPLHF
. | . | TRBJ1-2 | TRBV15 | TGTGCCACCAGCAGAGCTGCGGATTACATCTATGGCTACACCTTC | CATSRAADYIYGYTF
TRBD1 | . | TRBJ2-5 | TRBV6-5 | TGTGCCAGCAGTACCGGGACAGGAAAAGAGACCCAGTACTTC | CASSTGTGKETQYF
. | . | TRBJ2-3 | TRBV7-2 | TGTGCCAGCAGGGAGAACACAGGTACGCAGTATTTT | CASRENTGTQYF
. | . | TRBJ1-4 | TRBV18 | TGTGCCAGCTCAAGGGTCGCAACTAATGAAAAACTGTTTTTT | CASSRVATNEKLFF
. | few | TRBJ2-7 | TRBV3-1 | TGTGCCAGCAGCCCCCTGGGGGAGATCTACGAGCAGTACTTC | CASSPLGEIYEQYF
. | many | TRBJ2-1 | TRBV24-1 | TGTGCCACCAGTGATCCCGATCGGAGCTCCTACAATGAGCAGTTCTTC | CATSDPDRSSYNEQFF
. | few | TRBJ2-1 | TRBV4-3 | TGCGCCAGCAGCCGGTGGACAGTCTTGGACAATGAGCAGTTCTTC | CASSRWTVLDNEQFF
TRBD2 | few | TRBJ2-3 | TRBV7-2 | TGTGCCAGCAGCCAAGGGAGGGGCAGGGGCACAGATACGCAGTATTTT | CASSQGRGRGTDTQYF
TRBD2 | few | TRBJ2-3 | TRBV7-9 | TGTGCCAGCAGCTCTGTAGCGGGCCCAGATACGCAGTATTTT | CASSSVAGPDTQYF
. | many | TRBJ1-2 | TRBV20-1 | TGCAGTGCTAGAGATTCCTCTATCATATTCTCCTATGGCTACACCTTC | CSARDSSIIFSYGYTF
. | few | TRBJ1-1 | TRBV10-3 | TGTGCCATCAGGAGAGGGGACACTGAAGCTTTCTTT | CAIRRGDTEAFF
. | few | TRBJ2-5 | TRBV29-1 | TGCAGCGTCAAGACACCCCAAGAGACCCAGTACTTC | CSVKTPQETQYF
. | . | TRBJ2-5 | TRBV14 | TGTGCCAGCAGCCAACTAGACCAAGAGACCCAGTACTTC | CASSQLDQETQYF
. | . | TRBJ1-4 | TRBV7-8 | TGTGCCAGCAGCGCACAGGGCTGGGGTGAAAAACTGTTTTTT | CASSAQGWGEKLFF
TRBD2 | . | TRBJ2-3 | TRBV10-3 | TGTGCCATCAGTGACGGGACTAGCGGGGAGAACACAGATACGCAGTATTTT | CAISDGTSGENTDTQYF
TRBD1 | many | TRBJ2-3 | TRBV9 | TGTGCCAGCAGCAGGACAGGGGGCTCAGATACGCAGTATTTT | CASSRTGGSDTQYF
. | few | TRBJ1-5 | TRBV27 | TGTGCCAGCAGTCCCCTCTATCTCCGGCGGATTGACGATCAGCCCCAGCATTTT | CASSPLYLRRIDDQPQHF
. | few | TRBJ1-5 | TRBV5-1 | TGCGCCAGCAGCTTCCAGGAGGGGCAGCCCCAGCATTTT | CASSFQEGQPQHF
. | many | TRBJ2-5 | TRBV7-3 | TGTGCCAGCAGCCCCACGGCAACTCAAGAGACCCAGTACTTC | CASSPTATQETQYF
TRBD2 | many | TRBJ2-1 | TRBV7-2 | TGTGCCAGCAGCCCACACTATCCGGGGGGGGTCTACAATGAGCAGTTCTTC | CASSPHYPGGVYNEQFF
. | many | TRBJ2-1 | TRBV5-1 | TGCGCCAGCAGCGCGCGGACTCCGGATGGCAATGAGCAGTTCTTC | CASSARTPDGNEQFF
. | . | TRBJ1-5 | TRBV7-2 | TGTGCCAGCAGCTTAGTGGGGGGTTTGAGCAATCAGCCCCAGCATTTT | CASSLVGGLSNQPQHF
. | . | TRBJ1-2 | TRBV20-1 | TGCAGTGCCGTCCGAGACCTGAACTATGGCTACACCTTC | CSAVRDLNYGYTF
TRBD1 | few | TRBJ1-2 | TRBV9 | TGTGCCAGCAGCGTAGAGGCAGGGGGCTTTGGCTACACCTTC | CASSVEAGGFGYTF
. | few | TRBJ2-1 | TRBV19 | TGTGCCAGTAGTATCGATGACGGATCCTACAATGAGCAGTTCTTC | CASSIDDGSYNEQFF
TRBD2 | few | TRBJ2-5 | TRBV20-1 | TGCAGTGCCGCCATGACTAGCGGTCAAGAGACCCAGTACTTC | CSAAMTSGQETQYF
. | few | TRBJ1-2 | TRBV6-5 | TGTGCCAGCAGTGACGTTTGGCAGGGGAATGGCTACACCTTC | CASSDVWQGNGYTF
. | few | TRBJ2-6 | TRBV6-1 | TGTGCCAGCAAGGCAGGGGTCGGCTCTGGGGCCAACGTCCTGACTTTC | CASKAGVGSGANVLTF
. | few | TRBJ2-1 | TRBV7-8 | TGTGCCAGCAGCTTATTTTCCATCAGGGTTGGCTACAATGAGCAGTTCTTC | CASSLFSIRVGYNEQFF
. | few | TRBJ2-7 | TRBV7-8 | TGTGCCAGCAGCTTGCTCTTGGGGGCCTCCTACGAGCAGTACTTC | CASSLLLGASYEQYF